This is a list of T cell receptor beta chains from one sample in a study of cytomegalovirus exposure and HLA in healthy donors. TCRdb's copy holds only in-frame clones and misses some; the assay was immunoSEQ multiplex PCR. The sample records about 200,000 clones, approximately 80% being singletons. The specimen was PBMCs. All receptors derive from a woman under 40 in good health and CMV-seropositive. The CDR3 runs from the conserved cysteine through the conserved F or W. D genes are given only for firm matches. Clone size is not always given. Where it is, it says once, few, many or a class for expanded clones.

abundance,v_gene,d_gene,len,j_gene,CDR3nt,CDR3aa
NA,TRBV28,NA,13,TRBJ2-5,TGTGCCAGCAGTTCGCCCCGACAGGAGACCCAGTACTTC,CASSSPRQETQYF
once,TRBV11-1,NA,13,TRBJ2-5,TGTGCCAGCAGCCAGGGGATAGGGGAGACCCAGTACTTC,CASSQGIGETQYF
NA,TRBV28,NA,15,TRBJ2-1,TGTGCCAGCAGTTTATATTCCGGGGAAGTCAATGAGCAGTTCTTC,CASSLYSGEVNEQFF
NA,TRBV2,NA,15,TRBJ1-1,TGTGCCAGCAGTGAAGAACCGGGGAACCTCCGGGGAGCTTTCTTT,CASSEEPGNLRGAFF
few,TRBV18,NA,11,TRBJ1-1,TGTGCCAGCTTAAGGGGCACTGAAGCTTTCTTT,CASLRGTEAFF
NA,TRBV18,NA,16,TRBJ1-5,TGTGCCAGCTCACCGGGCAGTCCGGTGGGCAATCAGCCCCAGCATTTT,CASSPGSPVGNQPQHF
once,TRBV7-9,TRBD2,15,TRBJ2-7,TGTGCCAGCAGCTTTGGACTAGCGATCACCTACGAGCAGTACTTC,CASSFGLAITYEQYF
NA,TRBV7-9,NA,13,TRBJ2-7,TGTGCCAGCAGCTTGACTAATGGGAACGAGCAGTACTTC,CASSLTNGNEQYF
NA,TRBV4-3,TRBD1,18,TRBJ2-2,TGCGCCAGCAGCCGAAGGCCCCGGGACAGCGCGAACACCGGGGAGCTGTTTTTT,CASSRRPRDSANTGELFF
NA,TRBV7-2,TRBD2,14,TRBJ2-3,TGTGCCAGCAGCTTAGTGGGGAGGGTTGATACGCAGTATTTT,CASSLVGRVDTQYF
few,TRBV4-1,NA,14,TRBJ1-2,TGCGCCAGCAGCCAAGGGACCGAGGGCTATGGCTACACCTTC,CASSQGTEGYGYTF
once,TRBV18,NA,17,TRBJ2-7,TGTGCCAGCTCACTCTATAAACAGGGCCTTAATTCCTACGAGCAGTACTTC,CASSLYKQGLNSYEQYF
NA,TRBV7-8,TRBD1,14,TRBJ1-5,TGTGCCAGCAGCTTACAGGACAGGGTTCAGCCCCAGCATTTT,CASSLQDRVQPQHF
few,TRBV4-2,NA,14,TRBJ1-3,TGTGCCAGCAGCCAAGATAACTCTGGAAACACCATATATTTT,CASSQDNSGNTIYF
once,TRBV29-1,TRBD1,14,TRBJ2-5,TGCAGCGTTGTCGGGCAGGGGGCTCGCGAGACCCAGTACTTC,CSVVGQGARETQYF
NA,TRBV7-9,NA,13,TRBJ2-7,TGTGCCAGCAGCTTAGGGGACACCTACGAGCAGTACTTC,CASSLGDTYEQYF
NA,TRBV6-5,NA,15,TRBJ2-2,TGTGCCAGCAGTTACGTGGGGACTGGGACCGGGGAGCTGTTTTTT,CASSYVGTGTGELFF
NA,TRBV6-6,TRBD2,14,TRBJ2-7,TGTGCCAGCAGTTACTCAGCGGGAGACTACGAGCAGTACTTC,CASSYSAGDYEQYF
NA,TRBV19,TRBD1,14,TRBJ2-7,TGTGCCAGTAGTATACGGGACAGCTCCTACGAGCAGTACTTC,CASSIRDSSYEQYF
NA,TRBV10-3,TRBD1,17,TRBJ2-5,TGTGCCATCAGTGAGTCGATGGCGGACAGGGGAGGGGAGACCCAGTACTTC,CAISESMADRGGETQYF
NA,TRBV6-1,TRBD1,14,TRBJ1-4,TGTGCCAGCTCTGGGGGACAGGGGAATGAAAAACTGTTTTTT,CASSGGQGNEKLFF
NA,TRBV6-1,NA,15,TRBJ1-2,TGTGCCAGCAGTGAATTACGCAGGGCGGCCTATGGCTACACCTTC,CASSELRRAAYGYTF
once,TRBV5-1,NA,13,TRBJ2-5,TGCGCCAGCAGTTGGCAGGGCCAAGAGACCCAGTACTTC,CASSWQGQETQYF
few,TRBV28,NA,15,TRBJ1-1,TGTGCCAGCAGCCTTGGAGCAGCGAGAAGGACTGAAGCTTTCTTT,CASSLGAARRTEAFF
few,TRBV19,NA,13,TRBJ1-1,TGTGCCAGTAGCCAGACAGTGAACACTGAAGCTTTCTTT,CASSQTVNTEAFF
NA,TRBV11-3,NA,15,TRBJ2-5,TGTGCCAGCAGCTCCCGGGGTGAAAAGGGAGAGACCCAGTACTTC,CASSSRGEKGETQYF
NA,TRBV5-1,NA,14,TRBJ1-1,TGCGCCAGCAGCTTTGACAGAGGGAACACTGAAGCTTTCTTT,CASSFDRGNTEAFF
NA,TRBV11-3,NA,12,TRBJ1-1,TGTGCCAGCAGCCACGGGGGCACTGAAGCTTTCTTT,CASSHGGTEAFF